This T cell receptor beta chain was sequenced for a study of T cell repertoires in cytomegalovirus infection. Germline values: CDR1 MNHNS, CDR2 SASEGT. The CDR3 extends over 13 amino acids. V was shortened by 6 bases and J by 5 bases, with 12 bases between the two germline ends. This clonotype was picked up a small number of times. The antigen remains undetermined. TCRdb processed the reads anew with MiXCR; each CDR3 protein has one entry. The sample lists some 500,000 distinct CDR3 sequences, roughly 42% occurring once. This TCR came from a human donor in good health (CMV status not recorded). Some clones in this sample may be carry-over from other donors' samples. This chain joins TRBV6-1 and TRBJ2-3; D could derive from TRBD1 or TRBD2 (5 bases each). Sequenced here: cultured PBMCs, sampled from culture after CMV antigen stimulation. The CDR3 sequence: CASSLTEGDTQYF. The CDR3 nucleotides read TGTGCCAGCAGCTTGACAGAGGGAGATACGCAGTATTTT.